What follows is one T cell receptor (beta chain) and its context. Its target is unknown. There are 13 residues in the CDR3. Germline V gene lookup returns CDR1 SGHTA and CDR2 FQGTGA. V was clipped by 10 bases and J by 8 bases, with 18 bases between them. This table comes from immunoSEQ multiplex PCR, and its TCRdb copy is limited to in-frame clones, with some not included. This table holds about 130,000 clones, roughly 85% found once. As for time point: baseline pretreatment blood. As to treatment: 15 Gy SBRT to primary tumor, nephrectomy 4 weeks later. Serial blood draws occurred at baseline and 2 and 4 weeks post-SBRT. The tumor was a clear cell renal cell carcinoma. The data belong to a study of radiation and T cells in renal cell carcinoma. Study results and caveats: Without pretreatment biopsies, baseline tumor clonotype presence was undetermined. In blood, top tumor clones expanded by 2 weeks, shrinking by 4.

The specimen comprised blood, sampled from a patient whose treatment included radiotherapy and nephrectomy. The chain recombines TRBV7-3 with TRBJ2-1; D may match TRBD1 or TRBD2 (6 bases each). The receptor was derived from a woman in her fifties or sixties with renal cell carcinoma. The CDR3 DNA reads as TGTGCCACCTCTGGGGGGCAAAATCATGAGCAGTTCTTC. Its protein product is CATSGGQNHEQFF.